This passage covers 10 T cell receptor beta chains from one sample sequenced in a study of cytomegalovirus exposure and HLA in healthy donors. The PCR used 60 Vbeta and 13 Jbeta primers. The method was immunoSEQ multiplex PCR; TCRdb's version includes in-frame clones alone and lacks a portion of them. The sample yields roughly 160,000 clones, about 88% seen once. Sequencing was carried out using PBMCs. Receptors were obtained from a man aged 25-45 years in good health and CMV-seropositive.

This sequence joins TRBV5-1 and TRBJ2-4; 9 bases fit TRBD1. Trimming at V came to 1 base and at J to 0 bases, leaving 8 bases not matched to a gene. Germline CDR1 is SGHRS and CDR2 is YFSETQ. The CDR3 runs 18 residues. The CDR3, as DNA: TGCGCCAGCAGCTTGCTCTCAGGACAGGGGAGAGCCAAAAACATTCAGTACTTC. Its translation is CASSLLSGQGRAKNIQYF.

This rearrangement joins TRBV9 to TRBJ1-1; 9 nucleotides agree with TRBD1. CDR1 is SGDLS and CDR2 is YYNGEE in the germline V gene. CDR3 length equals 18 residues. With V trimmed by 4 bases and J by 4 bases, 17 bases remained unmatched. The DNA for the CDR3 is TGTGCCAGCAGCCGACGTAGTTCGAACCGGGACAGGGCCACTGAAGCTTTCTTT. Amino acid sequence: CASSRRSSNRDRATEAFF.

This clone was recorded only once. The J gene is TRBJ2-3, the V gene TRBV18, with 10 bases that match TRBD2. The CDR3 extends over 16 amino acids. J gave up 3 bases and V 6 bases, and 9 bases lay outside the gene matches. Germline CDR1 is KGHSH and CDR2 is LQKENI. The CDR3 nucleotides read TGTGCCAGCTCTCTCCTGAGCGGGAGGGTGACAGATACGCAGTATTTT. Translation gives CASSLLSGRVTDTQYF.

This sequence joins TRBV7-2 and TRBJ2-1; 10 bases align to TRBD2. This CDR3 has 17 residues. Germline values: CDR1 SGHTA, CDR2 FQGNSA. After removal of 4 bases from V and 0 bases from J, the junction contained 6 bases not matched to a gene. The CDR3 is CASSSSSSGSSYNEQFF. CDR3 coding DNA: TGTGCCAGCAGCTCGTCATCTAGCGGGAGCTCCTACAATGAGCAGTTCTTC.

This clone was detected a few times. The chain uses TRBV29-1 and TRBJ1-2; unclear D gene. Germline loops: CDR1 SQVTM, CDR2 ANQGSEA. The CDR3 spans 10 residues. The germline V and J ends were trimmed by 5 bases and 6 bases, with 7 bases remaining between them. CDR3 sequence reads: CSVSQNGYTF. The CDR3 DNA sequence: TGCAGCGTTTCCCAGAATGGCTACACCTTC.

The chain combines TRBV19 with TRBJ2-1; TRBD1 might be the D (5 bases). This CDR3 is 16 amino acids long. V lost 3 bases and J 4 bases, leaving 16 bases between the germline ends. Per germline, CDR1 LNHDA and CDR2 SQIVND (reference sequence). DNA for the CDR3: TGTGCCAGTAGTATTGTAGGGGAAAACCCTTACAATGAGCAGTTCTTC. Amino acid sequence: CASSIVGENPYNEQFF.

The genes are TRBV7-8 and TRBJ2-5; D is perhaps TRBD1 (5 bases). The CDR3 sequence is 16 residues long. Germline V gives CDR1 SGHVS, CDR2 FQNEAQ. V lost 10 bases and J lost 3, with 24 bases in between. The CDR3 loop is CAITSHNQGGEETQYF. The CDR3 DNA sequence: TGTGCCATCACATCCCATAACCAGGGTGGGGAAGAGACCCAGTACTTC.

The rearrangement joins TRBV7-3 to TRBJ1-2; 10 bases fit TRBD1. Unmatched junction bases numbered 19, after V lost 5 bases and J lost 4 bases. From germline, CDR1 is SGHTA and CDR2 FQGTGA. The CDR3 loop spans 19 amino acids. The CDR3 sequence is CASSPQADRGWGRAYGYTF. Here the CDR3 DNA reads TGTGCCAGCAGCCCTCAGGCGGACAGGGGGTGGGGGCGCGCCTATGGCTACACCTTC.

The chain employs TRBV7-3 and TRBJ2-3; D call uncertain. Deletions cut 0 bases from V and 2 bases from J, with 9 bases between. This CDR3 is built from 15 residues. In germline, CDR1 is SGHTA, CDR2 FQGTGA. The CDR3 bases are TGTGCCAGCAGCTTAACCACGGTCTACACAGATACGCAGTATTTT. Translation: CASSLTTVYTDTQYF.

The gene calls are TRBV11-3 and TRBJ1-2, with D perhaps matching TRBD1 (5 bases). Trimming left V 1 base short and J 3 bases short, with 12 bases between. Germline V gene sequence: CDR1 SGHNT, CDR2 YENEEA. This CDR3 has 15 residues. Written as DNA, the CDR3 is TGTGCCAGCAGCTTAGGTAGGGGTCTCGACTATGGCTACACCTTC. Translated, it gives CASSLGRGLDYGYTF.